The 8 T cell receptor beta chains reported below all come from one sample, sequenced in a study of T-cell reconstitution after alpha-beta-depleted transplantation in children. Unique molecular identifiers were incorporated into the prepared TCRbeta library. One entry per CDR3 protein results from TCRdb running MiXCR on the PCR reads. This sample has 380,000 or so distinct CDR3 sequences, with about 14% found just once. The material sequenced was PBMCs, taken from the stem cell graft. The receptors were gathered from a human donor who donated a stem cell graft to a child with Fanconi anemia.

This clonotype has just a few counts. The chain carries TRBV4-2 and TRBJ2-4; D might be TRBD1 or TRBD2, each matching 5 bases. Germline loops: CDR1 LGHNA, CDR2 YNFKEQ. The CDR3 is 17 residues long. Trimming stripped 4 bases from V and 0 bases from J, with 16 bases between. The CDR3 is CASSRDGASLAKNIQYF. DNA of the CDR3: TGTGCCAGCAGCCGGGACGGGGCGTCCCTAGCCAAAAACATTCAGTACTTC.

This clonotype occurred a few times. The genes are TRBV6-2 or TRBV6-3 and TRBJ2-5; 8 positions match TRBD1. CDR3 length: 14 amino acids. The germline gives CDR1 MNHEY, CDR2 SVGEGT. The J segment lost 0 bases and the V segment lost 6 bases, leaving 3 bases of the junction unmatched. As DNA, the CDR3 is TGTGCCAGCAGCCCGACAGGGGACCAAGAGACCCAGTACTTC. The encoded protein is CASSPTGDQETQYF.

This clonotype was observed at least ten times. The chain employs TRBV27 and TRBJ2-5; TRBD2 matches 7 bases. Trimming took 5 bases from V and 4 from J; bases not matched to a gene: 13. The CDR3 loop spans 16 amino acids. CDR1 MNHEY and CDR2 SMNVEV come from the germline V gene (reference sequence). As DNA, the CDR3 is TGTGCCAGCAGTGCCACGTCTCGAGCGGGGTCAGAGACCCAGTACTTC. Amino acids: CASSATSRAGSETQYF.

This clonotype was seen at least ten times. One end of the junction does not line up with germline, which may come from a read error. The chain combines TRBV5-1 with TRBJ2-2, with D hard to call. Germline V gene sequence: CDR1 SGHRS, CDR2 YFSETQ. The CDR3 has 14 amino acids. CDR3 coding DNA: TGTGCCAGCAGCTTGGCCCAATTCACCGGGGAGCTGTTTTTT. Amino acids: CASSLAQFTGELFF. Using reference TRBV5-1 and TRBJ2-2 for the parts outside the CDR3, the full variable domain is KAGVTQTPRYLIKTRGQQVTLSCSPISGHRSVSWYQQTPGQGLQFLFEYFSETQRNKGNFPGRFSGRQFSNSRSEMNVSTLELGDSALYLCASSLAQFTGELFFGEGSRLTVL.

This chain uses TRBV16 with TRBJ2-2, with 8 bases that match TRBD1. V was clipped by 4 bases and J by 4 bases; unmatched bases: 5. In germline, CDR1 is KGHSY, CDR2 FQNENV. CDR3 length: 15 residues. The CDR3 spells CASSPHGQGTGELFF. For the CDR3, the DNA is TGTGCCAGCAGCCCCCACGGACAGGGCACCGGGGAGCTGTTTTTT.

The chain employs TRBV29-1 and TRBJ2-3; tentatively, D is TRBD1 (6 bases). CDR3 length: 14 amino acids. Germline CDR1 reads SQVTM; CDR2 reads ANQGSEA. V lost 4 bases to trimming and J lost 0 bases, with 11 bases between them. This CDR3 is CSVVGARSTDTQYF. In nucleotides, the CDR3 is TGCAGCGTTGTGGGGGCGAGGAGCACAGATACGCAGTATTTT.

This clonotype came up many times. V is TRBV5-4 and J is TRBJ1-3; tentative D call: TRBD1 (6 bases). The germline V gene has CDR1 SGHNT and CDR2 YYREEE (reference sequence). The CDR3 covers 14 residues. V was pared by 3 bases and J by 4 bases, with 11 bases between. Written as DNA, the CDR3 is TGTGCCAGCAGCTCCGGGACATCAGGAAACACCATATATTTT. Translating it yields CASSSGTSGNTIYF.

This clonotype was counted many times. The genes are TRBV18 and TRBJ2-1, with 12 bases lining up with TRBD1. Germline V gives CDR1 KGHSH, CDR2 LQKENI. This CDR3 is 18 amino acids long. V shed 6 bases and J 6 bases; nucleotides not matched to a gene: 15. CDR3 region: CASSQYDTGTGGLNEQFF. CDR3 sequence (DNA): TGTGCCAGCTCGCAGTACGACACCGGGACAGGGGGCCTCAATGAGCAGTTCTTC. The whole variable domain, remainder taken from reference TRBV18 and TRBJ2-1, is NAGVMQNPRHLVRRRGQEARLRCSPMKGHSHVYWYRQLPEEGLKFMVYLQKENIIDESGMPKERFSAEFPKEGPSILRIQQVVRGDSAAYFCASSQYDTGTGGLNEQFFGPGTRLTVL.